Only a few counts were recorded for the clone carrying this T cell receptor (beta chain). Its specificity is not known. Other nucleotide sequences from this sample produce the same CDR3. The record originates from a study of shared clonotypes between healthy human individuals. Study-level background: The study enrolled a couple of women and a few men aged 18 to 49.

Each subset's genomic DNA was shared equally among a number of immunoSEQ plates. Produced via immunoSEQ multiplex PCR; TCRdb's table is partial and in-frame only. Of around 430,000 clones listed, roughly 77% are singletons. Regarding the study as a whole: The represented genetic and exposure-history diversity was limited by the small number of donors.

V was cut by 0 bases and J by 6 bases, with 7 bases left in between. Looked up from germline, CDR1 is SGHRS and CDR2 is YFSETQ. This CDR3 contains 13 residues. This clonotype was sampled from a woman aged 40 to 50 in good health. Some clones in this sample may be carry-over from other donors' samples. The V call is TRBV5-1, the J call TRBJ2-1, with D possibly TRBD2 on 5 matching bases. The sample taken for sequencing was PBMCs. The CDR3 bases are TGCGCCAGCAGCTTGGCCGGAGGCAATGAGCAGTTCTTC. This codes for CASSLAGGNEQFF.